The present TCR beta chain was sequenced within a study of cytomegalovirus exposure and HLA in healthy donors. Study context: Within an early data release were about 85 million unique TCRs drawn from HLA-typed donors.

Study-wide results and limits: Rates of TCR association differed by HLA locus in a later analysis, with DRB1 highest and HLA-C lowest. Reports described diagnosis of cytomegalovirus status by the classifier as highly specific and sensitive. Associated with HLA alleles at 0.05 false discovery rate in a later analysis were some 16,000 TCR beta sequences.

Primers for the PCR totalled 60 Vbeta and 13 Jbeta. Some clones are missing from TCRdb's copy, which holds only in-frame ones; the method was immunoSEQ multiplex PCR. This sample's table reports 100,000 to 150,000 clones. With regard to this clone: As yet, its antigen is unknown.

Germline CDR1 SGHAT, CDR2 FQNNGV. The CDR3 is 16 amino acids. Trimming removed 5 bases from V and 1 base from J; junction bases left unmatched: 7. The source is a man aged 18 to 35 in good health and CMV-seronegative. The specimen sequenced was PBMCs. The chain combines TRBV11-2 with TRBJ1-1; 10 bases are a match to TRBD1. This chain's CDR3 is CASSLGTGVPNTEAFF. Written as DNA, the CDR3 is TGTGCCAGCAGCCTGGGGACAGGGGTCCCGAACACTGAAGCTTTCTTT.